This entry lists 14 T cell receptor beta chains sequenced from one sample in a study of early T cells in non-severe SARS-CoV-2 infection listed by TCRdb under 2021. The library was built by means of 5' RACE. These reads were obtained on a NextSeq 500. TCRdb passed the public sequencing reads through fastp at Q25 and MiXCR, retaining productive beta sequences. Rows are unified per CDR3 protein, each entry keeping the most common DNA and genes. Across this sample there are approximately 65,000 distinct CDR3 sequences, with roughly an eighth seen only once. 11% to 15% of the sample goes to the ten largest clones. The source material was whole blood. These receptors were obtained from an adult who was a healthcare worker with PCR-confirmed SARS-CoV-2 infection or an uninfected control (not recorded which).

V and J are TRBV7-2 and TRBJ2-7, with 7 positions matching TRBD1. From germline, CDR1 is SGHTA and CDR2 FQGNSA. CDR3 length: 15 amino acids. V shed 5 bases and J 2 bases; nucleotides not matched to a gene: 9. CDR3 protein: CASSDKTGTTYEQYF. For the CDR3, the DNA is TGTGCCAGCAGCGACAAGACAGGGACAACCTACGAGCAGTACTTC.

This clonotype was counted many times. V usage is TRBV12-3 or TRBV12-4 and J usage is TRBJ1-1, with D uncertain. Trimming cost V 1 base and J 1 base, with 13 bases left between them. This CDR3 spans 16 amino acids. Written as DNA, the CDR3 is TGTGCCAGCAGTTTAGAGGTCGGTCAGCGGAACACTGAAGCTTTCTTT. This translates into CASSLEVGQRNTEAFF.

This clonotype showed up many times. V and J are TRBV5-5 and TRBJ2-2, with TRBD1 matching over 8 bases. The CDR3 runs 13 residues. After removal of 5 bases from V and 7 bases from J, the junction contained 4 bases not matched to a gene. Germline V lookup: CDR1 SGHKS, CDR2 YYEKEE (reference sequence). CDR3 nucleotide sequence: TGTGCCAGCAGTCAAGGACAGGGCGGGGAGCTGTTTTTT. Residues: CASSQGQGGELFF.

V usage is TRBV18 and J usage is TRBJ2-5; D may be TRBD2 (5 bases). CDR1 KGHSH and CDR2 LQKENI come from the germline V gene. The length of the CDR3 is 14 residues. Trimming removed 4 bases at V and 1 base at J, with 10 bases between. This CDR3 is CASSLGSLQETQYF. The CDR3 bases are TGTGCCAGCTCACTAGGGAGTCTCCAAGAGACCCAGTACTTC.

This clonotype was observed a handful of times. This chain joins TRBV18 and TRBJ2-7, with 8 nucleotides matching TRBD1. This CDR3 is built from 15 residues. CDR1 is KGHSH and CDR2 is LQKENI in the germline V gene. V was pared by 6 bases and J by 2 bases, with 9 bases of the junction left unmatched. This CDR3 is CASSHGQGRTYEQYF. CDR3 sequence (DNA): TGTGCCAGCTCGCACGGACAGGGCCGAACCTACGAGCAGTACTTC.

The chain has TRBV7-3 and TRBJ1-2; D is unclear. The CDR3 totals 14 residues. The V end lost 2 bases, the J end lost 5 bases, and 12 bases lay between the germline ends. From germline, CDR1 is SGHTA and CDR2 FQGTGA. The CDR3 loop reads CASSLDAASYGYTF. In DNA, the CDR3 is TGTGCCAGCAGCTTAGACGCGGCTTCATATGGCTACACCTTC.

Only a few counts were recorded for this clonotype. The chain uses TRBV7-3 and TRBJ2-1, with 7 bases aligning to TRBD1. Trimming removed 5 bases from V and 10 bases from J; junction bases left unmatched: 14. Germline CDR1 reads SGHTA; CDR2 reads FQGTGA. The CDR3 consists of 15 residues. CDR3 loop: CASSQYGGQPQEQFF. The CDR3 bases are TGTGCCAGCAGCCAATATGGGGGACAGCCGCAAGAGCAGTTCTTC.

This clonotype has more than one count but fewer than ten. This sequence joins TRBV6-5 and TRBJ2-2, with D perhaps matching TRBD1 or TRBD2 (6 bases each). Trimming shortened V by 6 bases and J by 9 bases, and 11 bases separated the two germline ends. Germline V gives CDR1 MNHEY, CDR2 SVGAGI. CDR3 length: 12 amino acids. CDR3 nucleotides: TGTGCCAGCAGCCTAGGGGGGCGGGAGCTGTTTTTT. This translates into CASSLGGRELFF.

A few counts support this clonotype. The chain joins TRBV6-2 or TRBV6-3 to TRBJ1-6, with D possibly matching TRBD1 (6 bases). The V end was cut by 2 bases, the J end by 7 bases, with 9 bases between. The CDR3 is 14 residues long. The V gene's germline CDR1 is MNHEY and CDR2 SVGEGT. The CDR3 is CASSYGGANSPLHF. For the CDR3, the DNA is TGTGCCAGCAGTTACGGGGGGGCGAATTCACCCCTCCACTTT.

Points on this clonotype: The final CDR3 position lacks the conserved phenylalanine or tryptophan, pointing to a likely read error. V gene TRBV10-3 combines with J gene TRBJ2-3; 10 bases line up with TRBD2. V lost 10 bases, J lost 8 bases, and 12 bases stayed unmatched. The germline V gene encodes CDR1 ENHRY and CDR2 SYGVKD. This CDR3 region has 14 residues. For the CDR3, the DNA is TGTGCCACCCTCCTAGCGGGGGCGTCACCTACGCAGTATTCT. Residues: CATLLAGASPTQYS.

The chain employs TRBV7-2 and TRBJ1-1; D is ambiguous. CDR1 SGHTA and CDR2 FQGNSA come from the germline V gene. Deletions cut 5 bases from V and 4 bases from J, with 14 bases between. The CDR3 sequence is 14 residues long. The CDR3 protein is CASSPTKGITEAFF. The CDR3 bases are TGTGCCAGCAGCCCTACCAAAGGGATCACTGAAGCTTTCTTT.

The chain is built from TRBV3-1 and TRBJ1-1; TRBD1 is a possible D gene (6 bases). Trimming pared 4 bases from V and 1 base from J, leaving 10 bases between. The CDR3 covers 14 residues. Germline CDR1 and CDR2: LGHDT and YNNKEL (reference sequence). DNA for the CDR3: TGTGCCAGCAGCCTAACCAGGGGGAACACTGAAGCTTTCTTT. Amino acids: CASSLTRGNTEAFF. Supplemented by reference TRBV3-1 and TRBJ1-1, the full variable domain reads DTAVSQTPKYLVTQMGNDKSIKCEQNLGHDTMYWYKQDSKKFLKIMFSYNNKELIINETVPNRFSPKSPDKAHLNLHINSLELGDSAVYFCASSLTRGNTEAFFGQGTRLTVV.

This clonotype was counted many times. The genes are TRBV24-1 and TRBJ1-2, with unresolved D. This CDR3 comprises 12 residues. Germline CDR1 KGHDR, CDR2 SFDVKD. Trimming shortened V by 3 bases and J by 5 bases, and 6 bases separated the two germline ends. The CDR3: CATSDGRYGYTF. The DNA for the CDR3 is TGTGCCACCAGTGATGGCCGTTATGGCTACACCTTC.

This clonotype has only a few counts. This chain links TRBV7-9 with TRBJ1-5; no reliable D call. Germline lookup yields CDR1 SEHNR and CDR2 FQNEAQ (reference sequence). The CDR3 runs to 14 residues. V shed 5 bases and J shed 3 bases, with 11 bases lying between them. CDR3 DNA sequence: TGTGCCAGCAGCAGAGACGGGTACAATCAGCCCCAGCATTTT. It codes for CASSRDGYNQPQHF.